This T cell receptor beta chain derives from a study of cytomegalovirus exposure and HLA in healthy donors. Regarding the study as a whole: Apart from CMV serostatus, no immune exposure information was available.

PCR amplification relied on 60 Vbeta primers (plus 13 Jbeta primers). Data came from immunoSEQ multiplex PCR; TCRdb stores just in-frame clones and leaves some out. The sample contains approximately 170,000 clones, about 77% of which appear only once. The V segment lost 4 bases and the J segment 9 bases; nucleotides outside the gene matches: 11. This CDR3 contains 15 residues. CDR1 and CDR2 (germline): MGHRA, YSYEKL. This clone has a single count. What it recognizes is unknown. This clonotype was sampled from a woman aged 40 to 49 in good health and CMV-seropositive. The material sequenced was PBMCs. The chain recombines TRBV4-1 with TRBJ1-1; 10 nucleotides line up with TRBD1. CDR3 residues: CASSPGTGQGLQAFF. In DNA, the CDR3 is TGCGCCAGCAGCCCCGGGACGGGACAGGGGTTACAAGCTTTCTTT.